This T cell receptor (beta chain) stems from a study of shared clonotypes between healthy human individuals. Findings of the study overall: The study generally estimated greater richness for naive than memory subsets. Some naive CD4 clonotypes, around 5%, turned up in common across several donors.

Repertoires were generated with immunoSEQ multiplex PCR, while TCRdb's copy carries only in-frame clones and drops some. The sample holds 2 million to 2.5 million clones; 90% to 95% are singletons and the top ten take 0.36%. As for this clone: What it recognizes is unknown.

CD4+ cells were split into CD45RA+ naive and CD45RA-negative memory subsets. V was shortened by 2 bases and J by 0 bases, with 17 bases between the two germline ends. CDR1 and CDR2 from the germline V gene are SGHNT and YYREEE (reference sequence). The CDR3 sequence is 17 residues long. The sequence derives from a young man in good health. Some clones in this sample may be carry-over from other donors' samples. V is TRBV5-4 and J is TRBJ1-1; D gene uncertain. Sequencing was performed on naive CD4+ T cells from PBMCs. Subset here: CD45RA+ positively selected. CDR3 coding DNA: TGTGCCAGCAGCTTCCTGCTGTATCGGACGATGAACACTGAAGCTTTCTTT. It encodes CASSFLLYRTMNTEAFF. The entire variable domain, with the rest obtained from reference TRBV5-4 and TRBJ1-1, is as follows: ETGVTQSPTHLIKTRGQQVTLRCSSQSGHNTVSWYQQALGQGPQFIFQYYREEENGRGNFPPRFSGLQFPNYSSELNVNALELDDSALYLCASSFLLYRTMNTEAFFGQGTRLTVV.